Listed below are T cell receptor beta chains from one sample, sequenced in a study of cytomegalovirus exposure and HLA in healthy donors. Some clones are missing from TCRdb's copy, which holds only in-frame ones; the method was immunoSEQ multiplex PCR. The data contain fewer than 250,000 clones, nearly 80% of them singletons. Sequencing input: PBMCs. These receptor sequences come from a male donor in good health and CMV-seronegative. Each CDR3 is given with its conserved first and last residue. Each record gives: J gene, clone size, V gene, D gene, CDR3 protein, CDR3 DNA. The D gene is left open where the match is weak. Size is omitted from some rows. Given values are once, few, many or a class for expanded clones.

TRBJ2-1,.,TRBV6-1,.,CASSEGNNEQFF,TGTGCCAGCTCGGAGGGAAACAATGAGCAGTTCTTC
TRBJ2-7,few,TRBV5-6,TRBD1,CASRSQGLYEQYF,TGTGCCAGCAGATCACAGGGGTTGTACGAGCAGTACTTC
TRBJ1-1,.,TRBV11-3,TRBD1,CASSPPGTGYTEAFF,TGTGCCAGCAGTCCTCCCGGGACAGGATACACTGAAGCTTTCTTT
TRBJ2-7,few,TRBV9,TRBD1,CASSVAGQGEQYF,TGTGCCAGCAGCGTAGCTGGACAGGGCGAGCAGTACTTC
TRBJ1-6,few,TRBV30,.,CPPRDDSPLHF,TGTCCCCCCCGGGATGATTCACCCCTCCACTTT
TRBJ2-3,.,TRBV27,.,CASSLLLASDTQYF,TGTGCCAGCAGTTTATTGCTAGCCTCAGATACGCAGTATTTT
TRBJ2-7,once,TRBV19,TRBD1,CASSAPGQGRVEQYF,TGTGCCAGTAGTGCTCCGGGACAGGGTCGCGTCGAGCAGTACTTC
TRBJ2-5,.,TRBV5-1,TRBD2,CASSPSGGALETQYF,TGCGCCAGCAGCCCTAGCGGGGGGGCCTTGGAGACCCAGTACTTC
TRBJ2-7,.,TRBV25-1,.,CATGTSVYEQYF,TGTGCCACCGGGACATCCGTCTACGAGCAGTACTTC
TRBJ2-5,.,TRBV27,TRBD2,CASSLSPSGMGGRGETQYF,TGTGCCAGCAGTTTATCACCCTCCGGTATGGGAGGGCGCGGAGAGACCCAGTACTTC
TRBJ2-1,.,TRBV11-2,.,CASSLGGAGGRNEQFF,TGTGCCAGCAGCTTAGGTGGGGCAGGGGGGAGAAATGAGCAGTTCTTC
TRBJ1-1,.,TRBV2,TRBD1,CASSEETGPTEAFF,TGTGCCAGCAGTGAAGAGACAGGGCCCACTGAAGCTTTCTTT
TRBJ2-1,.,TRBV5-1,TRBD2,CASSFLAGGTPINNEQFF,TGCGCCAGCAGCTTCCTAGCGGGGGGCACCCCGATTAACAATGAGCAGTTCTTC
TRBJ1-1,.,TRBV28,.,CASSLWGLDAFF,TGTGCCAGCAGTTTATGGGGGCTTGATGCTTTCTTT